One T cell receptor beta chain is described in this entry. This sample is part of a study of OX40 agonist ivuxolimab in advanced cancers. About the research overall: People in dose escalation had one of these cancers: hepatocellular carcinoma, melanoma, renal cell or head and neck cancer.

Method: immunoSEQ multiplex PCR; TCRdb's copy keeps in-frame clones and lacks some. The sample carries roughly 50,000 clones, 80% recorded once. Autoimmune disease history or systemic immunosuppression was exclusionary. Germline values: CDR1 KGHSH, CDR2 LQKENI. There are 16 residues in the CDR3. V was shortened by 8 bases and J by 1 base, with 19 bases between the two germline ends. The rearrangement links TRBV18 to TRBJ2-3; the D call may be TRBD1 or TRBD2 (5 bases each). The TCR was taken from an adult with an advanced solid tumor such as melanoma, head and neck, liver or kidney cancer. The specimen was CD4+ or CD8+ T cells sorted from blood, collected in a trial of the OX40 agonist ivuxolimab. As DNA, the CDR3 is TGTGCCAGCGGGGGATCCCAGGGTTTTCGCACAGATACGCAGTATTTT. Protein sequence: CASGGSQGFRTDTQYF. The whole variable domain, remainder taken from reference TRBV18 and TRBJ2-3, is NAGVMQNPRHLVRRRGQEARLRCSPMKGHSHVYWYRQLPEEGLKFMVYLQKENIIDESGMPKERFSAEFPKEGPSILRIQQVVRGDSAAYFCASGGSQGFRTDTQYFGPGTRLTVL.